The 29 T cell receptor beta chains presented below share a single source sample, sequenced in a study of blood T cell repertoires in COVID-19. Using immunoSEQ multiplex PCR, the repertoire was profiled, and TCRdb retains in-frame clones only, with some absent. The sample shows 200,000 to 300,000 clones, approximately 81% of them seen only once. Sequencing used peripheral blood. All receptors come from a man aged 55 to 70 with acute or convalescent COVID-19.

The gene calls are TRBV10-3 and TRBJ2-1; D is ambiguous. This CDR3 region has 10 residues. V was shortened by 3 bases and J by 9 bases, with 3 bases between the two germline ends. CDR1 and CDR2 from the germline V gene are ENHRY and SYGVKD. The DNA of the CDR3 is TGTGCCATCAGTGATCGTGAGCAGTTCTTC. Its translation is CAISDREQFF.

This clone was recorded once. The V gene is TRBV3-1 (or the pseudogene TRBV3-2), the J gene TRBJ2-2; unclear D gene. The V end was cut by 1 base, the J end by 6 bases, with 9 bases between. The CDR3 has 14 residues. Germline lookup yields CDR1 LGHDT and CDR2 YNNKEL (reference sequence). Written as DNA, the CDR3 is TGTGCCAGCAGCCAAGTTACGGTCTCCGGGGAGCTGTTTTTT. It codes for CASSQVTVSGELFF.

This clone was seen a few times. V usage is TRBV7-2 and J usage is TRBJ2-2, with 7 positions matching TRBD2. CDR1 is SGHTA and CDR2 is FQGNSA in the germline V gene. The CDR3 runs 15 residues. The V segment lost 1 base and the J segment 6 bases; nucleotides outside the gene matches: 5. The CDR3 spells CASSLVRESAGELFF. The CDR3 region has the DNA TGTGCCAGCAGCTTAGTGCGGGAGTCTGCCGGGGAGCTGTTTTTT.

The J gene is TRBJ2-3, the V gene TRBV10-3, with 8 bases that match TRBD1. The CDR3 spans 14 residues. The V gene end was trimmed by 11 bases and the J gene end by 3 bases; junction bases not matched to a gene: 10. The germline V gene has CDR1 ENHRY and CDR2 SYGVKD. In nucleotides, the CDR3 is TGTGCCGTCGGGACAGGCGCGGCAACAGATACGCAGTATTTT. It specifies CAVGTGAATDTQYF.

V usage is TRBV2 and J usage is TRBJ1-1; 7 bases line up with TRBD1. Germline V lookup: CDR1 SNHLY, CDR2 FYNNEI. With 9 bases clipped from V and 0 bases from J, the junction kept 13 bases outside the gene matches. This CDR3 spans 16 amino acids. CDR3 bases: TGTGCCAGTCCCCAGGGGGGAAAGGGTATGAACACTGAAGCTTTCTTT. It codes for CASPQGGKGMNTEAFF.

The chain joins TRBV7-8 to TRBJ1-1, with D unresolved. Per germline, CDR1 SGHVS and CDR2 FQNEAQ. The V end was cut by 2 bases, the J end by 5 bases, with 9 bases between. The CDR3 has 13 residues. The CDR3 sequence: CASSLFRETEAFF. CDR3 sequence (DNA): TGTGCCAGCAGCTTATTTAGGGAGACTGAAGCTTTCTTT.

The V gene is TRBV7-6, the J gene TRBJ2-7; maybe TRBD1 (5 bases). Trimming cost V 5 bases and J 6 bases, with 14 bases left between them. Germline-derived CDR1 and CDR2 are SGHVS and FNYEAQ. The CDR3 spans 13 residues. The CDR3 reads CASSQDSFGEQYF. Written as DNA, the CDR3 is TGTGCCAGCAGCCAAGACAGTTTTGGCGAGCAGTACTTC.

The chain links TRBV6-5 to TRBJ2-7; 7 bases agree with TRBD1. Per germline, CDR1 MNHEY and CDR2 SVGAGI. After removal of 0 bases from V and 3 bases from J, the junction contained 2 bases not matched to a gene. CDR3 length: 14 residues. The CDR3 DNA sequence: TGTGCCAGCAGTTACTCGGGACAGAACTACGAGCAGTACTTC. Protein: CASSYSGQNYEQYF.

The rearrangement joins TRBV28 to TRBJ1-3; maybe TRBD1 (5 bases). The CDR3 is 16 amino acids. Germline lookup yields CDR1 MDHEN and CDR2 SYDVKM. V lost 5 bases, J lost 0 bases, and 14 bases lay in between. The CDR3 sequence is CASSPGGVASGNTIYF. The CDR3 region has the DNA TGTGCCAGCAGTCCAGGAGGGGTCGCCTCTGGAAACACCATATATTTT.

This clone showed up just once. V is TRBV19 and J is TRBJ2-7; TRBD1 might be the D (6 bases). Trimming took off 6 bases at V and 5 bases at J, with 14 bases between the two ends. The germline V gene encodes CDR1 LNHDA and CDR2 SQIVND (reference sequence). This CDR3 is built from 13 residues. DNA for the CDR3: TGTGCCAGTAGAAACAGGGTGGGGGACGAGCAGTACTTC. Residues: CASRNRVGDEQYF.

The chain recombines TRBV4-3 with TRBJ2-3, with D tentatively TRBD1 (6 bases). Germline V lookup: CDR1 LGHNA, CDR2 YSLEER. Trimming took off 2 bases at V and 5 bases at J, with 26 bases between the two ends. There are 19 residues in the CDR3. CDR3 sequence: CASSQSRGLVGSRGDTQYF. CDR3 bases: TGCGCCAGCAGCCAATCAAGGGGCTTGGTCGGGTCCAGGGGAGATACGCAGTATTTT.

The genes are TRBV7-9 and TRBJ1-3; 7 positions match TRBD1. The CDR3 contains 15 residues. Germline assignment: CDR1 SEHNR and CDR2 FQNEAQ (reference sequence). Trimming removed 5 bases from V and 4 bases from J; junction bases left unmatched: 8. CDR3 nucleotides: TGTGCCAGCAGCCCCCGGTTAGGGGGCGGAAACACCATATATTTT. Translated, it gives CASSPRLGGGNTIYF.

This clone was seen a handful of times. The rearrangement links TRBV23-1 to TRBJ1-5; D may be TRBD1 (6 bases). TRBV23-1 falls under the ORF class, with uncertain function. The CDR3 runs 16 residues. The V and J ends lost 0 bases and 4 bases respectively, with 13 bases between them. CDR3 DNA sequence: TGCGCCAGCAGTCAATCGCTGACAGGTACTAATCAGCCCCAGCATTTT. Residues: CASSQSLTGTNQPQHF.

The chain joins TRBV19 to TRBJ2-5, with TRBD1 matching 8 bases. With V trimmed by 5 bases and J by 2 bases, 10 bases remained unmatched. The CDR3 spans 16 residues. Germline CDR1 and CDR2: LNHDA and SQIVND (reference sequence). In DNA, the CDR3 is TGTGCCAGTAGTCCCGCCGGACAGGGTCTGCAAGAGACCCAGTACTTC. This translates into CASSPAGQGLQETQYF.

The rearrangement joins TRBV7-9 to TRBJ1-1, with 7 nucleotides matching TRBD1. Germline V gene lookup returns CDR1 SEHNR and CDR2 FQNEAQ (reference sequence). The CDR3 covers 14 residues. After removal of 5 bases from V and 7 bases from J, the junction contained 10 bases not matched to a gene. CDR3 loop: CASSHDRVGSEAFF. The CDR3 coding sequence is TGTGCCAGCAGCCACGACAGGGTAGGTAGTGAAGCTTTCTTT.

This chain links TRBV11-3 with TRBJ2-2; 11 bases fit TRBD2. This CDR3 has 18 amino acids. Losses at the gene ends were 3 bases for V and 6 bases for J; bases not matched to a gene: 12. From germline, CDR1 is SGHNT and CDR2 YENEEA. The CDR3 DNA follows: TGTGCCAGCAGCTTGTTCCCCACTACTAGCGGGGGACCCGGGGAGCTGTTTTTT. Amino acid sequence: CASSLFPTTSGGPGELFF. Full variable domain (outside the CDR3, taken from reference TRBV11-3 and TRBJ2-2): EAGVVQSPRYKIIEKKQPVAFWCNPISGHNTLYWYLQNLGQGPELLIRYENEEAVDDSQLPKDRFSAERLKGVDSTLKIQPAELGDSAVYLCASSLFPTTSGGPGELFFGEGSRLTVL.

The chain recombines TRBV30 with TRBJ2-2; 10 bases agree with TRBD1. The V and J ends lost 8 bases and 3 bases, in that order; junction bases with no gene match: 3. Germline lookup yields CDR1 GTSNPN and CDR2 SVGIG (reference sequence). The CDR3 has 13 residues. The CDR3 spells CARDRGYTGELFF. The CDR3 DNA reads as TGTGCCCGGGACAGGGGATACACCGGGGAGCTGTTTTTT.

This clone was seen a few times. The gene calls are TRBV19 and TRBJ2-3; 12 bases match TRBD1. The CDR3 contains 16 residues. The germline V gene has CDR1 LNHDA and CDR2 SQIVND (reference sequence). Unmatched junction bases numbered 7, after V lost 9 bases and J lost 0 bases. In DNA, the CDR3 is TGTGCCAGCCGGGACAGGGGGCTTACTAGCACAGATACGCAGTATTTT. It yields the protein CASRDRGLTSTDTQYF.

V and J are TRBV15 and TRBJ2-1, with 9 bases lining up with TRBD2. CDR3 length equals 16 residues. Trimming cost V 6 bases and J 5 bases; bases outside gene matches: 11. CDR1 LNHNV and CDR2 YYDKDF come from the germline V gene (reference sequence). The CDR3 spells CATRGPKTSGHNEQFF. The CDR3 DNA follows: TGTGCCACCAGGGGCCCAAAGACTAGCGGTCACAATGAGCAGTTCTTC.

The chain employs TRBV7-8 and TRBJ1-5; D perhaps matches TRBD1 (6 bases). In germline, CDR1 is SGHVS, CDR2 FQNEAQ. The CDR3 is 15 residues long. The ends were cut back, 1 base at V and 2 bases at J, with 9 bases in the middle. The CDR3 reads CASSLGGGRNQPQHF. The CDR3 nucleotides read TGTGCCAGCAGCTTAGGGGGGGGCCGCAATCAGCCCCAGCATTTT.

CDR3 sequence (DNA): TGTGCCAGCAGCTTAGAGCGTGCTGAGCAGTTCTTC. Encoded protein: CASSLERAEQFF. The chain combines TRBV11-2 with TRBJ2-1; the D is unclear. The CDR3 has 12 amino acids. Trimming left V 0 bases short and J 9 bases short, with 6 bases between. Per germline, CDR1 SGHAT and CDR2 FQNNGV.

The rearrangement uses TRBV24-1 and TRBJ1-2, with D possibly TRBD1 on 5 matching bases. Trimming removed 6 bases at V and 4 bases at J, with 8 bases between. Germline values: CDR1 KGHDR, CDR2 SFDVKD. The CDR3 spans 12 residues. The CDR3 region is CATSPGFYGYTF. The CDR3 DNA follows: TGTGCCACCAGTCCAGGGTTCTATGGCTACACCTTC.

The V and J genes are TRBV4-2 and TRBJ2-5, with a weak D call TRBD1 (6 bases). There are 14 residues in the CDR3. In germline, CDR1 is LGHNA, CDR2 YNFKEQ. Trimming stripped 0 bases from V and 4 bases from J, with 9 bases between. Here the CDR3 DNA reads TGTGCCAGCAGCCAAGAACAGGGAGCAGAGACCCAGTACTTC. Amino acids: CASSQEQGAETQYF.

This sequence joins TRBV11-2 and TRBJ2-7, with 9 bases that match TRBD2. Per germline, CDR1 SGHAT and CDR2 FQNNGV. This CDR3 has 15 residues. V trimming: 1 base; J trimming: 3 bases; junction bases outside the gene matches: 4. CDR3 sequence: CASSLVSSGIYEQYF. CDR3 in DNA: TGTGCCAGCAGCTTAGTTTCTAGCGGGATCTACGAGCAGTACTTC.

This chain connects TRBV6-4 to TRBJ1-6; perhaps TRBD1 as D (6 bases). The CDR3 spans 15 residues. The germline gives CDR1 MRHNA, CDR2 SNTAGT. V was clipped by 0 bases and J by 7 bases, with 10 bases between them. The DNA of the CDR3 is TGTGCCAGCAGTGACTCGGAGACAGGAAATTCACCCCTCCACTTT. Its protein is CASSDSETGNSPLHF.

The gene calls are TRBV27 and TRBJ2-5; 8 bases match TRBD2. The V gene's germline CDR1 is MNHEY and CDR2 SMNVEV (reference sequence). There are 15 residues in the CDR3. The V and J ends lost 2 bases and 9 bases, in that order; junction bases with no gene match: 11. CDR3 sequence: CASSLLPAGVVAQYF. The CDR3 DNA sequence: TGTGCCAGCAGTTTACTGCCAGCGGGGGTGGTGGCCCAGTACTTC.

The CDR3 nucleotides are TGTGCCAGCAGTTTAAGGCCCCCCGGGACAGGGGGCGTGGGCACTGAAGCTTTCTTT. Amino acids: CASSLRPPGTGGVGTEAFF. The V gene is TRBV27, the J gene TRBJ1-1, with 12 bases fitting TRBD1. Trimming cost V 2 bases and J 4 bases; bases outside gene matches: 14. This CDR3 has 19 residues. Germline V gene lookup returns CDR1 MNHEY and CDR2 SMNVEV (reference sequence).

The chain recombines TRBV4-2 with TRBJ1-3; D ambiguous. Per the germline V gene, CDR1 is LGHNA and CDR2 is YNFKEQ. The CDR3 covers 16 residues. Trimming shortened V by 4 bases and J by 4 bases, and 17 bases separated the two germline ends. CDR3 sequence reads: CASSPGPHEGGNTIYF. For the CDR3, the DNA is TGTGCCAGCAGCCCAGGACCCCACGAGGGAGGAAACACCATATATTTT.

V gene TRBV4-2 combines with J gene TRBJ2-3; a weak D match, TRBD2 (5 bases). Trimming pared 0 bases from V and 5 bases from J, leaving 12 bases between. From germline, CDR1 is LGHNA and CDR2 YNFKEQ. This CDR3 is 15 amino acids long. Written as DNA, the CDR3 is TGTGCCAGCAGCCAAGAGTTTGTCCGGGGAGATACGCAGTATTTT. It codes for CASSQEFVRGDTQYF.